This T cell receptor beta chain came from a study of blood T cell repertoires in COVID-19 (dated by TCRdb to about 2020). Turning to the overall study: The collaborator samples originated in the United States, Italy and Spain and spanned the acute and convalescent phases of COVID-19. Where HLA class I and class II types were available, the types were taken from metadata supplied by the sample provider, not from assay-based typing. Subjects who had been exposed to COVID-19, were actively infected with it, or had recovered from it provided the deeply sampled blood TCRbeta repertoires that made up the dataset. A de-identified subject ID, COVID-19 status, age in years and sex were almost always included in the sample metadata. The repertoires were made available in a free public database intended to serve as a resource for research on the immune response to SARS-CoV-2. Samples came from the ongoing ImmuneRACE study (first 160 participants) plus 1,254 subjects from 6 global collaborators. The material from the prospective study consisted of cDNA or gDNA derived from T cells, B-cell-depleted T cells, or PBMCs. What the research found in general, with its limitations: The amount of clinical and demographic metadata varied by source and participant and was provided uncurated.

The germline V gene sets CDR1 to SGHTA and CDR2 to FQGNSA. V lost 5 bases and J lost 2 bases, and the count of bases not matched to a germline gene is 3. The CDR3 runs 14 residues from the cysteine to the phenylalanine. The sequence is cut down to CDR3 DNA, 42 bases in frame from base 1. TCRbeta CDR3 regions were amplified from genomic DNA by means of the immunoSEQ Assay, a bias-controlled multiplex PCR. In the original analysis: Within the assay, amplification of reference gene primers was used to estimate how many nucleated cells each sample contained. To quantify the absolute abundance of each unique TCRbeta CDR3 rearrangement, sequence reads were collapsed and filtered. For each sample, productive Simpson clonality was calculated as the square root of Simpson's diversity index across productive rearrangements. TCRdb obtained this table from immuneACCESS and retained in-frame rearrangements with V and J assigned. These tables miss some clones; where compared with another copy, unresolved V genes account for less than half of the shortfall, and the remainder is unexplained. From that table come the V and J calls and clone size; the DNA was used to work out D and trimming. This sample has approximately 71,000 clones in its table, and about 74% of those were observed once. The top ten clones comprise about 25% of the sample.

Whole blood was collected in K2EDTA tubes by collaborating institutions according to the institutions' own protocols. Collaborator samples were shipped for TCRbeta analysis as frozen whole blood, isolated PBMCs, or DNA extracted from either sample type. This clone was counted a single time. It has no known antigen specificity. Base qualities are missing; no much larger clone stands one base away. Material for sequencing was peripheral blood. This TCR was recovered from a human donor in a cohort sampled during active COVID-19. The sequence joins TRBV7-2 to TRBJ2-4, with TRBD1 matching 7 junction bases. The CDR3 reads as follows: CASSAGGSKNIQYF. Read as DNA, the sequence is TGTGCCAGCAGCGCAGGGGGTTCCAAAAACATTCAGTACTTC.